A single sample gave rise to the 17 T cell receptor beta chains below, sequenced in a study of response to subunit inactivated influenza vaccine. TCRdb itself ran the RT-PCR reads through MiXCR, one entry per CDR3 protein. The data contain 600,000 to 850,000 distinct CDR3 sequences, around 15% of them singletons. This specimen consisted of PBMCs from blood, obtained 14 days before vaccination. Every receptor here comes from a man in his forties or fifties who received an inactivated influenza vaccine.

The CDR3 DNA is TGTGCCACGCACCCAGGACATGTTGGCAGCCAAGAGACCCAGTACTTC. Amino acids: CATHPGHVGSQETQYF. The chain employs TRBV30 and TRBJ2-5, with TRBD1 as a possible D gene (5 bases). The germline gives CDR1 GTSNPN, CDR2 SVGIG (reference sequence). V lost 8 bases to trimming and J lost 1 base, with 23 bases between them. This CDR3 spans 16 amino acids.

The rearrangement links TRBV2 to TRBJ2-1; a weak D match, TRBD2 (6 bases). From germline, CDR1 is SNHLY and CDR2 FYNNEI. V lost 8 bases and J 0 bases, leaving 11 bases between the germline ends. The CDR3 runs 14 residues. The CDR3 here is CASARESSYNEQFF. For the CDR3, the DNA is TGTGCCAGCGCCCGGGAGAGCTCCTACAATGAGCAGTTCTTC.

In this sample, this clonotype turned up a few times. The chain has TRBV9 and TRBJ2-2, with 8 positions matching TRBD1. Per germline, CDR1 SGDLS and CDR2 YYNGEE. The CDR3 contains 18 residues. Trimming cost V 1 base and J 4 bases; bases outside gene matches: 12. CDR3 amino acids: CASSVLWGQGASTGELFF. DNA for the CDR3: TGTGCCAGCAGCGTACTATGGGGTCAGGGGGCCTCCACCGGGGAGCTGTTTTTT.

This clonotype was detected a few times. The chain joins TRBV7-9 to TRBJ2-2; no clear D gene. The CDR3 has 13 residues. Germline lookup yields CDR1 SEHNR and CDR2 FQNEAQ (reference sequence). Trimming took 1 base from V and 4 from J, leaving 4 bases between them. The CDR3 nucleotides are TGTGCCAGCAGCTTAGACTTCACCGGGGAGCTGTTTTTT. Protein product: CASSLDFTGELFF.

This clonotype was found many times. The chain has TRBV7-2 and TRBJ2-1; D call uncertain. V shed 5 bases and J shed 0 bases, with 11 bases lying between them. The CDR3 length is 15 residues. Germline V CDR1 and CDR2: SGHTA, FQGNSA. The CDR3 DNA follows: TGTGCCAGCAGCCCTGTCTCGTTCTCCTACAATGAGCAGTTCTTC. Its translation is CASSPVSFSYNEQFF. The full variable domain, its missing parts supplied by reference TRBV7-2 and TRBJ2-1, is GAGVSQSPSNKVTEKGKDVELRCDPISGHTALYWYRQSLGQGLEFLIYFQGNSAPDKSGLPSDRFSAERTGGSVSTLTIQRTQQEDSAVYLCASSPVSFSYNEQFFGPGTRLTVL.

The table lists this clonotype with a few counts. The chain combines TRBV4-1 with TRBJ2-3; the match to TRBD2 covers 10 bases. V gave up 1 base and J gave up 2 bases; unmatched junction bases: 6. This CDR3 has 17 amino acids. Germline CDR1 reads MGHRA; CDR2 reads YSYEKL. In DNA form, the CDR3 reads TGCGCCAGCAGCCAAGCGAAGCTAGCGGGAGACACAGATACGCAGTATTTT. It is translated as CASSQAKLAGDTDTQYF.

This rearrangement joins TRBV20-1 to TRBJ2-7; 7 nucleotides agree with TRBD1. This CDR3 has 13 residues. The germline V gene encodes CDR1 DFQATT and CDR2 SNEGSKA (reference sequence). Trimming took 6 bases from V and 2 from J; bases not matched to a gene: 7. CDR3 in amino acids: CSAGDSKTYEQYF. In nucleotides, the CDR3 is TGCAGTGCAGGGGACAGCAAGACCTACGAGCAGTACTTC.

In this sample, this clonotype turned up once. The V and J genes are TRBV5-1 and TRBJ2-1, with 12 nucleotides matching TRBD2. V was pared by 4 bases and J by 6 bases, with 8 bases of the junction left unmatched. Germline V lookup: CDR1 SGHRS, CDR2 YFSETQ. The CDR3 has 16 residues. DNA of the CDR3: TGCGCCAGCAGCCAGCTGCGGGGACTAGCGGGCAATGAGCAGTTCTTC. This gives the protein CASSQLRGLAGNEQFF.

The chain combines TRBV19 with TRBJ2-7, with D maybe TRBD1 (5 bases). V lost 4 bases and J lost 6, with 13 bases in between. The V gene's germline CDR1 is LNHDA and CDR2 SQIVND (reference sequence). The CDR3 loop spans 13 amino acids. CDR3 DNA: TGTGCCAGTAGTACGACGCGAAGGGGCGAGCAGTACTTC. Translated, it gives CASSTTRRGEQYF.

This rearrangement joins TRBV6-4 to TRBJ1-5; D gene unclear. CDR1 is MRHNA and CDR2 is SNTAGT in the germline V gene. Trimming stripped 6 bases from V and 0 bases from J, with 15 bases between. This CDR3 contains 16 residues. This chain's CDR3 is CASSHRKAYSNQPQHF. Here the CDR3 DNA reads TGTGCCAGCAGCCACAGAAAGGCGTATAGCAATCAGCCCCAGCATTTT.

There are a few counts of this clonotype. This chain joins TRBV3-1 and TRBJ1-5; D ambiguous. This CDR3 has 14 residues. CDR1 and CDR2 from the germline V gene are LGHDT and YNNKEL (reference sequence). Trimming cost V 0 bases and J 5 bases, with 8 bases left between them. CDR3 sequence (DNA): TGTGCCAGCAGCCAAGATGGGAGTTATCAGCCCCAGCATTTT. Its protein is CASSQDGSYQPQHF.

The V and J genes are TRBV5-1 and TRBJ1-2; D is uncertain. The CDR3 totals 12 residues. V was pared by 5 bases and J by 8 bases, with 13 bases between. The germline V gene has CDR1 SGHRS and CDR2 YFSETQ. In DNA, the CDR3 is TGCGCCAGCAGTACAACGGCTTGGGGCTACACCTTC. It translates to CASSTTAWGYTF. The full variable domain, completed using reference TRBV5-1 and TRBJ1-2, is KAGVTQTPRYLIKTRGQQVTLSCSPISGHRSVSWYQQTPGQGLQFLFEYFSETQRNKGNFPGRFSGRQFSNSRSEMNVSTLELGDSALYLCASSTTAWGYTFGSGTRLTVV.

This clonotype was counted a few times. The rearrangement links TRBV12-3 or TRBV12-4 to TRBJ1-5; no definite D call. V gave up 7 bases and J gave up 6 bases, with 10 bases separating them. The CDR3 extends over 12 amino acids. This CDR3 reads CASTQGIQPQHF. CDR3 DNA sequence: TGTGCCAGCACTCAAGGGATTCAGCCCCAGCATTTT.

A few counts support this clonotype. The rearrangement links TRBV7-2 to TRBJ2-5; no definite D call. This CDR3 contains 14 residues. V was pared by 0 bases and J by 7 bases, with 12 bases between. Germline CDR1 SGHTA, CDR2 FQGNSA. CDR3 in amino acids: CASSLATPFGTQYF. The CDR3 bases are TGTGCCAGCAGCTTAGCTACTCCCTTTGGGACCCAGTACTTC.

The chain uses TRBV7-2 and TRBJ1-2; D remains ambiguous. Trimming cost V 0 bases and J 7 bases, with 12 bases left between them. This CDR3 has 14 residues. CDR1 and CDR2 from the germline V gene are SGHTA and FQGNSA. CDR3 region: CASSLAIGPIGYTF. The CDR3 region has the DNA TGTGCCAGCAGCTTAGCAATAGGGCCTATTGGCTACACCTTC.

The chain joins TRBV9 to TRBJ2-2; D is possibly TRBD2 (7 bases). This CDR3 spans 15 amino acids. V lost 0 bases, J lost 5 bases, and 11 bases lay in between. CDR1 is SGDLS, CDR2 YYNGEE, per germline. The CDR3 sequence: CASSVDRGGTGELFF. CDR3 nucleotide sequence: TGTGCCAGCAGCGTAGATAGGGGGGGAACCGGGGAGCTGTTTTTT.

This clonotype appeared a few times. The gene calls are TRBV6-2 or TRBV6-3 and TRBJ2-1; possibly TRBD1 for D (5 bases). Trimming stripped 4 bases from V and 2 bases from J, with 6 bases between. Germline values: CDR1 MNHEY, CDR2 SVGEGT. CDR3 length: 13 amino acids. CDR3: CASSWGPYNEQFF. In DNA form, the CDR3 reads TGTGCCAGCAGTTGGGGCCCCTACAATGAGCAGTTCTTC.